Described below is a single T cell receptor beta chain sequence and its context. This specimen comes from a study of shared clonotypes between healthy human individuals. Input per replicate PCR of unsorted PBMC was 300 ng DNA, corresponding to some 30,000 T cell genomes. Ten immunoSEQ deep assay plates served to sequence unsorted PBMC DNA. The protocol was immunoSEQ multiplex PCR, while the TCRdb copy is restricted to in-frame clones and leaves out a portion. The sample carries some 490,000 clones, approximately 78% recorded once. CDR3 length: 13 residues. Germline V gene data show CDR1 as SGHVS and CDR2 as FQNEAQ. The V end lost 7 bases, the J end lost 5 bases, and 14 bases lay between the germline ends. Genomic DNA of unsorted samples came from 85 million to 95 million PBMCs.

The specimen sequenced was PBMCs. This sequence originates from a woman aged 40 to 55 in good health. Some clones in this sample may be carry-over from other donors' samples. J is TRBJ1-1 and V is TRBV7-8; D remains ambiguous. CDR3 nucleotides: TGTGCCAGCACTAGAGGGAGAGATACTGAAGCTTTCTTT. This translates into CASTRGRDTEAFF.